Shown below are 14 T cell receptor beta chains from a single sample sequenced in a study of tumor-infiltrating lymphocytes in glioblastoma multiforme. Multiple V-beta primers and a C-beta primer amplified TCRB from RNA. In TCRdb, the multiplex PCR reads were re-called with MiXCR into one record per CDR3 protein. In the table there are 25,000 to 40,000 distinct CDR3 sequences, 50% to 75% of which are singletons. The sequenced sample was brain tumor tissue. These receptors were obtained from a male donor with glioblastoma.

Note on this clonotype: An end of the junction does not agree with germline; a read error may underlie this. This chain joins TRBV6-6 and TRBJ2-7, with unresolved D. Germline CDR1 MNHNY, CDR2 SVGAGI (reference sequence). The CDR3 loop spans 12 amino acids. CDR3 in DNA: TGTACCAGCAGTTACATTCACTACGAGCAGTACTTC. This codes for CTSSYIHYEQYF.

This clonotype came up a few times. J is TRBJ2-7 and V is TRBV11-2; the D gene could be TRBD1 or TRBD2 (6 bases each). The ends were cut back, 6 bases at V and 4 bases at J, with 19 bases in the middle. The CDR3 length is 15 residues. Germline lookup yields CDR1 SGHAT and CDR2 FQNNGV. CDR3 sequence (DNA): TGTGCCAGCAGTTCCCCAGGAGGGGGAGCGTACGAGCAGTACTTC. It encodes CASSSPGGGAYEQYF.

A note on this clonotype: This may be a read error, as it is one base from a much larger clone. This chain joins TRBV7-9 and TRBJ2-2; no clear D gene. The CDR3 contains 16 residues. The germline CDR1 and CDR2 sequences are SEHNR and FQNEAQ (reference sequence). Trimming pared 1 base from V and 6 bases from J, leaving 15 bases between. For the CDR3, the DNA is TGTGCCAGCAGCTTAGTGCCTGCAGGATACCCCGGGGAGCTGTTTTTT. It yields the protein CASSLVPAGYPGELFF. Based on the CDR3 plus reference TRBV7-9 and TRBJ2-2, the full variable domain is DTGVSQNPRHKITKRGQNVTFRCDPISEHNRLYWYRQTLGQGPEFLTYFQNEAQLEKSRLLSDRFSAERPKGSFSTLEIQRTEQGDSAMYLCASSLVPAGYPGELFFGEGSRLTVL.

This chain's CDR3 is CASSDKGTEAFF. The CDR3 DNA follows: TGCGCCAGCAGTGATAAGGGAACTGAAGCTTTCTTT. The chain employs TRBV10-2 and TRBJ1-1; D gene uncertain. CDR3 length: 12 residues. V lost 3 bases and J 5 bases, leaving 7 bases between the germline ends. The germline V gene has CDR1 WSHSY and CDR2 SAAADI.

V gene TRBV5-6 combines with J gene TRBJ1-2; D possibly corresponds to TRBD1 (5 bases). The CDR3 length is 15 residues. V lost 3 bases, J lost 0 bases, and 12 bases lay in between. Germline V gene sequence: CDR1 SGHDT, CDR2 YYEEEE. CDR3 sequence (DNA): TGTGCCAGCAGCTGGGGCGGTACCCCTAACTATGGCTACACCTTC. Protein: CASSWGGTPNYGYTF.

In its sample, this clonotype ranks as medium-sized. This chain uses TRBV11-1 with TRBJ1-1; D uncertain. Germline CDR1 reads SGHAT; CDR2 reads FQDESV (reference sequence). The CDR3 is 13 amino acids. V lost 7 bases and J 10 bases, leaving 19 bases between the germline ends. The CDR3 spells CASIRTGTRGAFF. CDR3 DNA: TGTGCCAGCATCCGAACCGGCACGAGAGGAGCTTTCTTT.

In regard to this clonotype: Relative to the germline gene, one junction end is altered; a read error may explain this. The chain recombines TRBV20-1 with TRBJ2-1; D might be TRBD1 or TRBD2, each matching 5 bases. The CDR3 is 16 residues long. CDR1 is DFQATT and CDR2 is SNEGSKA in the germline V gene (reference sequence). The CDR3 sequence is CIARGQGVSSYNKQFF. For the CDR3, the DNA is TGCATTGCTAGAGGGCAGGGAGTAAGCTCCTACAATAAGCAGTTCTTC.

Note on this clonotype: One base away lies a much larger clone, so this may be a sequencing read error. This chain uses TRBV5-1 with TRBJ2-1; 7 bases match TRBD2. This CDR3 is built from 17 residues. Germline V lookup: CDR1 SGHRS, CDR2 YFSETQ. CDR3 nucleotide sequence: TGCGCCAGCAGGCCCTCAGAGGGAGGGGTTATCTACAAAGAGCAGTTCTTC. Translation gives CASRPSEGGVIYKEQFF.

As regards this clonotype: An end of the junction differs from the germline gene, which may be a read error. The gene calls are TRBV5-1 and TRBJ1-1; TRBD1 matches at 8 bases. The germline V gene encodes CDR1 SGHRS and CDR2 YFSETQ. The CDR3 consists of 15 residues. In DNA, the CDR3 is TGCGCCAGCAGCTACCTTGGACAGGGCAACACTGAAGCTTTATTT. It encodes CASSYLGQGNTEALF.

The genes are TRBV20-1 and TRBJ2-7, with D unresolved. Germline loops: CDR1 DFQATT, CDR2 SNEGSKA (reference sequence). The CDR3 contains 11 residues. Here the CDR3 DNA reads TGCAGCGCAAAGACATACTACGAGCAGTACTTC. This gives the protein CSAKTYYEQYF.

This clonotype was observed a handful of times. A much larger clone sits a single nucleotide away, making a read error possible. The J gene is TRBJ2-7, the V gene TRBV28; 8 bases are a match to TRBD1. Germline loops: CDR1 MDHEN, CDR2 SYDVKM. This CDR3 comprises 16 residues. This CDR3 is CARRKGPGQGGHEQYF. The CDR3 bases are TGTGCCCGCAGAAAAGGTCCCGGACAGGGCGGTCACGAGCAGTACTTC.

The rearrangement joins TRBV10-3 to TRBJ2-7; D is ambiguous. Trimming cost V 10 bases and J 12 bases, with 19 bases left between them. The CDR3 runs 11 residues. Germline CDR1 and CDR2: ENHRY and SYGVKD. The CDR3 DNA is TGTGCCACCTGGAATGTCTACAAGCTGTACTTC. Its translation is CATWNVYKLYF.

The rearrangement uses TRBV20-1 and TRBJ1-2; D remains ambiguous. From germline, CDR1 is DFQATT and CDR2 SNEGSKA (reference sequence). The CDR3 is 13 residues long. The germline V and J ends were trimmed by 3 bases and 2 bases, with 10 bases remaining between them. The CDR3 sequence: CSASAGINYGYTF. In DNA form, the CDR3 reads TGCAGTGCTAGTGCCGGGATCAACTATGGCTACACCTTC.

CDR3 bases: TGTGCCAGCAGTATGGTCGTGGGGTATGAGCAGTTCTTC. It encodes CASSMVVGYEQFF. J is TRBJ2-1 and V is TRBV6-1, with unresolved D. Germline V gene sequence: CDR1 MNHNS, CDR2 SASEGT. The germline V and J ends were trimmed by 5 bases and 8 bases, with 13 bases remaining between them. CDR3 length: 13 residues.